These 10 T cell receptor beta chains originate from one sample sequenced in a study of blood T cell repertoires in COVID-19 (dated by TCRdb to about 2020). Library preparation was by the immunoSEQ multiplex PCR assay. In its TCRdb copy, this immuneACCESS table keeps in-frame sequences only and misses some clones. Where compared with another copy, unresolved V genes explain less than half of these, and the others have no known cause. For this sample the table gives more than 350,000 clones, of which roughly 90% were detected only once. The ten largest clonotypes hold about 2.9% of the sample. Specimen: peripheral blood. All receptors derive from a young woman with COVID-19, enrolled during active disease.

This clone was recorded only once. The same CDR3 arises from other DNA sequences in this sample as well. The V and J genes are TRBV27 and TRBJ2-3; 9 bases map to TRBD1. Losses at the gene ends were 6 bases for V and 4 bases for J; bases not matched to a gene: 5. The CDR3 has 14 amino acids. The germline CDR1 and CDR2 sequences are MNHEY and SMNVEV (reference sequence). In DNA, the CDR3 is TGTGCCAGCAGGGGGACAGGGCTGCCAGATACGCAGTATTTT. This codes for CASRGTGLPDTQYF.

This chain connects TRBV19 to TRBJ1-1; weak D call: TRBD1 (5 bases). With 3 bases removed from V and 5 bases from J, the gap between germline ends came to 13 bases. This CDR3 contains 14 residues. CDR1 is LNHDA and CDR2 is SQIVND in the germline V gene (reference sequence). CDR3 sequence (DNA): TGTGCCAGTAGTATTTCTGGGGCAAGAACTGAAGCTTTCTTT. Translation: CASSISGARTEAFF.

The V gene is TRBV4-3, the J gene TRBJ1-6, with 8 bases lining up with TRBD1. Germline V gene sequence: CDR1 LGHNA, CDR2 YSLEER. With V trimmed by 2 bases and J by 5 bases, 2 bases remained unmatched. This CDR3 region has 15 residues. Here the CDR3 reads CASSQKDRDNSPLHF. As DNA, the CDR3 is TGCGCCAGCAGCCAAAAGGACAGGGATAATTCACCCCTCCACTTT.

For the CDR3, the DNA is TGTGCCAGCAGCCAACTAGCGGGGTTGGCCTACAATGAGCAGTTCTTC. Amino acids: CASSQLAGLAYNEQFF. The rearrangement joins TRBV7-9 to TRBJ2-1; TRBD2 agrees at 10 bases. V was pared by 5 bases and J by 2 bases, with 6 bases of the junction left unmatched. The V gene's germline CDR1 is SEHNR and CDR2 FQNEAQ (reference sequence). This CDR3 has 16 residues.

The chain uses TRBV5-6 and TRBJ2-1; no definite D call. Per the germline V gene, CDR1 is SGHDT and CDR2 is YYEEEE. The germline V and J ends were trimmed by 0 bases and 0 bases, with 7 bases remaining between them. This CDR3 spans 15 amino acids. CDR3 DNA sequence: TGTGCCAGCAGCTTGGTGGAGAGCTCCTACAATGAGCAGTTCTTC. This encodes CASSLVESSYNEQFF.

The chain joins TRBV2 to TRBJ1-6; perhaps TRBD1 as D (6 bases). V lost 7 bases to trimming and J lost 4 bases, with 11 bases between them. The CDR3 extends over 14 amino acids. Germline CDR1 and CDR2: SNHLY and FYNNEI. This chain's CDR3 is CASTGGQYNSPLHF. CDR3 DNA: TGTGCCAGCACCGGGGGGCAGTATAATTCACCCCTCCACTTT.

This chain links TRBV10-3 with TRBJ1-4, with TRBD1 identical over 7 bases. The CDR3 is made up of 12 amino acids. V shed 3 bases, J shed 13 bases, and the junction held 5 bases outside the gene matches. The germline V gene has CDR1 ENHRY and CDR2 SYGVKD. CDR3 region: CAISERDSRLFF. The CDR3 coding sequence is TGTGCCATCAGTGAAAGGGACAGTAGACTGTTTTTT.

The chain is built from TRBV4-1 and TRBJ2-3; 8 nucleotides align to TRBD2. Germline V gene lookup returns CDR1 MGHRA and CDR2 YSYEKL. The CDR3 runs to 18 residues. V was pared by 1 base and J by 1 base, with 10 bases of the junction left unmatched. This chain's CDR3 is CASSQVITSGSRTDTQYF. Here the CDR3 DNA reads TGCGCCAGCAGCCAAGTCATTACTAGCGGATCCCGCACAGATACGCAGTATTTT.

This clone was seen only a few times. In the same sample, other DNA sequences code for this CDR3. This chain connects TRBV7-9 to TRBJ2-7, with D possibly being TRBD2 (7 bases). The germline V gene has CDR1 SEHNR and CDR2 FQNEAQ (reference sequence). The CDR3 loop spans 14 amino acids. The V end was cut by 3 bases, the J end by 2 bases, with 11 bases between. CDR3 nucleotides: TGTGCCAGCAGCTTGGGGGGGGGCCCCTACGAGCAGTACTTC. It is translated as CASSLGGGPYEQYF. Combining the CDR3 with reference TRBV7-9 and TRBJ2-7 gives the whole variable domain DTGVSQNPRHKITKRGQNVTFRCDPISEHNRLYWYRQTLGQGPEFLTYFQNEAQLEKSRLLSDRFSAERPKGSFSTLEIQRTEQGDSAMYLCASSLGGGPYEQYFGPGTRLTVT.

The CDR3 protein is CAISVIADQPQHF. DNA of the CDR3: TGTGCCATCAGTGTCATCGCAGATCAGCCCCAGCATTTT. The chain uses TRBV10-3 and TRBJ1-5; D remains unclear. The ends were cut back, 4 bases at V and 5 bases at J, with 9 bases in the middle. The CDR3 covers 13 residues. The germline V gene has CDR1 ENHRY and CDR2 SYGVKD.